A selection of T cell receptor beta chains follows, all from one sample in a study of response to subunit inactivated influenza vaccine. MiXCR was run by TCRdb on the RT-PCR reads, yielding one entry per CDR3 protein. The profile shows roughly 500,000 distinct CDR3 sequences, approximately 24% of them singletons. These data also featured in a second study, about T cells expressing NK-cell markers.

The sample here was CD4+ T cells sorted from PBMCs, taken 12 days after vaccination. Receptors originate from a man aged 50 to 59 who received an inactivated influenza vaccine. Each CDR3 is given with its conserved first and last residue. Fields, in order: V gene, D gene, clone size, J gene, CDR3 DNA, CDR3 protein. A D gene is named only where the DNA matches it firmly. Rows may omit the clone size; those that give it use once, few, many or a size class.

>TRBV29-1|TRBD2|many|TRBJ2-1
TGCAGCGTTGAAGGGCTAGCGGGAGGAGGTGGTGAGCAGTTCTTC
CSVEGLAGGGGEQFF
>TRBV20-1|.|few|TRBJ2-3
TGCAGTGCTAGAAGCTTACACCGCTCTAGAAACACAGATACGCAGTATTTT
CSARSLHRSRNTDTQYF
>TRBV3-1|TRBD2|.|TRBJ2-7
TGTGCCAGCAGCCCCACTAGCGGGAGTACGTACGAGCAGTACTTC
CASSPTSGSTYEQYF
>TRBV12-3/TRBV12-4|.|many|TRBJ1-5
TGTGCCAGCAGTCAATCGACAGGCCTAAGCAATCAGCCCCAGCATTTT
CASSQSTGLSNQPQHF
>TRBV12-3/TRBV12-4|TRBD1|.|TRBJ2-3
TGTGCCAGCAGAACCGGGACAGGGGGCCCAGATACGCAGTATTTT
CASRTGTGGPDTQYF
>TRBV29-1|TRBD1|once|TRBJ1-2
TGCAGCGTTGAAGGGGACAGGGCCTTTGGTGGCTACACCTTC
CSVEGDRAFGGYTF
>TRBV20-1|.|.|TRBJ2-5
TGCAGTGCTGATCGAGTGGGGACCCAGTACTTC
CSADRVGTQYF
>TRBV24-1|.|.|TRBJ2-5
TGTGCCACCAGTGCCCAAGGCACAGGCGAAGAGACCCAGTACTTC
CATSAQGTGEETQYF
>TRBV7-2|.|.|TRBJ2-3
TGTGCCAGCAGCAGGGACCGGTATACGCAGTATTTT
CASSRDRYTQYF
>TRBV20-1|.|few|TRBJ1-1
TGCAGTGCTATCCCGGCTTTTGGTGAAGCTTTCTTT
CSAIPAFGEAFF
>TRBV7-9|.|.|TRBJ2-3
TGTGCCAGCAGCTTGGATACGCAGTATTTT
CASSLDTQYF
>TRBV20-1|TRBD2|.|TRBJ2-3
TGCAGTGCTAGAGTGGCTAGCGGGGGGGCAGATACGCAGTATTTT
CSARVASGGADTQYF
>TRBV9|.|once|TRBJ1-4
TGTGCCAGCAGCGGAAGGTCAACTAATGAAAAACTGTTTTTT
CASSGRSTNEKLFF
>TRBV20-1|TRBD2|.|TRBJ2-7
TGCAGTGCTAGAGAGTCAGCGGGGTACGAGCAGTACTTC
CSARESAGYEQYF
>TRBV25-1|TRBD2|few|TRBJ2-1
TGTGCCAGCAGTGCCCCGGGGGGGGGATACAATGAGCAGTTCTTC
CASSAPGGGYNEQFF
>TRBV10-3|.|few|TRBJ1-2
TGTGCCATCAGTGATAGGGCAGCTTCTAACTATGGCTACACCTTC
CAISDRAASNYGYTF
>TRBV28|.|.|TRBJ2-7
TGTGCCAGCAGTTCGCGAATCGGGACCTGGTCCTACGAGCAGTACTTC
CASSSRIGTWSYEQYF
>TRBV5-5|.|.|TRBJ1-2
TGTGCCAGTAATGGACTGAACTATGGCTACACCTTC
CASNGLNYGYTF
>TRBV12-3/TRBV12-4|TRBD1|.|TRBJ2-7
TGTGCCAGCAGGTCAAACCGGGACAGGGGCAACGAGCAGTACTTC
CASRSNRDRGNEQYF
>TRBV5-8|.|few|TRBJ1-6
TGTGCCAGCAGCTTTTCTGGCATAAATTCACCCCTCCACTTT
CASSFSGINSPLHF
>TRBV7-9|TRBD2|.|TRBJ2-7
TGTGCCAGCAGCTTAGCGGTCGCTAGCGGGAGAACCTACGAGCAGTACTTC
CASSLAVASGRTYEQYF
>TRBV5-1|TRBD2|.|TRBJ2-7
TGCGCCAGCGGCAGGGCTAGCGGATCCTACGAGCAGTACTTC
CASGRASGSYEQYF
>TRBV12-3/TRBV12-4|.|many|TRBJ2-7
TGTGCCAGCAGCCCGGGACACCTCTACTCCTACGAGCAGTACTTC
CASSPGHLYSYEQYF
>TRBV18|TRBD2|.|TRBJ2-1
TGTGCCAGCTCACCATATCTAGCGGGGCCGGGGAATGAGCAGTTCTTC
CASSPYLAGPGNEQFF
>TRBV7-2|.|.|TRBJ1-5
TGTGCCAGCAGCTATACCCTTGGGCCGTATCAGCCCCAGCATTTT
CASSYTLGPYQPQHF
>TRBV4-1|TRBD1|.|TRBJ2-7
TGCGCCAGCAGCCAAGGAGCAGGGGGCAACGACTACGAGCAGTACTTC
CASSQGAGGNDYEQYF
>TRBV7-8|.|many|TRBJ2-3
TGTGCCAGCAAGTATGGGGCGACCACAGATACGCAGTATTTT
CASKYGATTDTQYF
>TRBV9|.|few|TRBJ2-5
TGTGCCAGCAGCCCTGCCCCCTGGGGGAGAGGGGAAGAGACCCAGTACTTC
CASSPAPWGRGEETQYF
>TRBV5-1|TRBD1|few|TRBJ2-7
TGCGCCAGCGGCACCGGGACAGGGACCCACGAGCAGTACTTC
CASGTGTGTHEQYF
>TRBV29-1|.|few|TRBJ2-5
TGCAGCGTACAACCTTTGAAGGCCCAGGACCAAGAGACCCAGTACTTC
CSVQPLKAQDQETQYF
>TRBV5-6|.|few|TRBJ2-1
TGTGCCAGCAGCTTGCTGGGAACTGAGCAGTTCTTC
CASSLLGTEQFF
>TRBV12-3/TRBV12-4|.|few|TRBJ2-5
TGTGCCAGCAGTTTATTCACCACGGGGAGCGAGACCCAGTACTTC
CASSLFTTGSETQYF
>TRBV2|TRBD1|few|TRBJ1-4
TGTGCCAGCAACGGGGACAGGAGTAATGAAAAACTGTTTTTT
CASNGDRSNEKLFF
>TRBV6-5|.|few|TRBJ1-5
TGTGCCAGCAGTTACTTAGGCAGGAATCAGCCCCAGCATTTT
CASSYLGRNQPQHF
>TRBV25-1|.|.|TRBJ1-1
TGTGCCAGCAGTGAATCCACTATTATGAACACTGAAGCTTTCTTT
CASSESTIMNTEAFF
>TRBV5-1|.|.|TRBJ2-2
TGCGCCAGCAGCTCGAGTGGGCTTAACACCGGGGAGCTGTTTTTT
CASSSSGLNTGELFF
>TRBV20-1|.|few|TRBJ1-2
TGCAGTGCCAGGGACGGATCTAACTATGGCTACACCTTC
CSARDGSNYGYTF
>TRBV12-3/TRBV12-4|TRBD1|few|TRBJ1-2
TGTGCCAGCAGCCGGGACAGGGGTAAAGGTGGCTACACCTTC
CASSRDRGKGGYTF
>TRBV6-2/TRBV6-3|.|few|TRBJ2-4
TGTGCCAGCAGCGAGGCGGGTTCCGGTAACATTCAGTACTTC
CASSEAGSGNIQYF
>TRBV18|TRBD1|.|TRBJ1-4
TGTGCCAGCTCAGCCCAGACAGGGATCCTGAATGAAAAACTGTTTTTT
CASSAQTGILNEKLFF
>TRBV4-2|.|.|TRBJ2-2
TGTGCCAGCAGCGAGGGACATCCGAACACCGGGGAGCTGTTTTTT
CASSEGHPNTGELFF
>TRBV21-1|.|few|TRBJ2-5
TGTGCCAGCAGCAAAGGCTTGACAGGGGGAGAGCAAGAGACCCAGTACTTC
CASSKGLTGGEQETQYF
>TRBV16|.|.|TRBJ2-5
TGTGCCAGCAGCCAATTTTCAGGGATCCAAGAGACCCAGTACTTC
CASSQFSGIQETQYF
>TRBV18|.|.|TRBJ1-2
TGTGCCAGCTCACCCCGTAGTGAGGCGGGGAATGGCTACACCTTC
CASSPRSEAGNGYTF
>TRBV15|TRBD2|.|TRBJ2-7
TGTGCCACCAGCAGAGGACCCGTTAGCGGGAGATTCCACGAGCAGTACTTC
CATSRGPVSGRFHEQYF
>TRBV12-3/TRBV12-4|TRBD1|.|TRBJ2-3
TGTGCCAGCAGTCTGAGGGACAGCAGCACAGATACGCAGTATTTT
CASSLRDSSTDTQYF